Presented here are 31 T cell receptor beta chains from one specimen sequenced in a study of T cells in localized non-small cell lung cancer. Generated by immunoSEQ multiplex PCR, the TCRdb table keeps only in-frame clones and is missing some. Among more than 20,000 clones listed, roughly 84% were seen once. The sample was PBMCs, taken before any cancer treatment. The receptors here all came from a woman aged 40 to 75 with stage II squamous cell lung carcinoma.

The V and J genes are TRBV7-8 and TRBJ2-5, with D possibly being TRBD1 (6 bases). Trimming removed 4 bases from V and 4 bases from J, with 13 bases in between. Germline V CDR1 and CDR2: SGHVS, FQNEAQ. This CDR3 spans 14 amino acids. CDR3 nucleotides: TGTGCCAGCAGCTCGGCGACAGGAGGAGAGACCCAGTACTTC. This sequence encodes CASSSATGGETQYF.

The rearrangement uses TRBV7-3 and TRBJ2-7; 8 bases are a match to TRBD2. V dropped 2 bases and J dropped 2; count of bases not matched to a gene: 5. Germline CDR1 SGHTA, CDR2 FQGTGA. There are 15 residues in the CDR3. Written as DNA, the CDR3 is TGTGCCAGCAGCTTACAGAGCGGGAGCGCCTACGAGCAGTACTTC. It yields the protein CASSLQSGSAYEQYF.

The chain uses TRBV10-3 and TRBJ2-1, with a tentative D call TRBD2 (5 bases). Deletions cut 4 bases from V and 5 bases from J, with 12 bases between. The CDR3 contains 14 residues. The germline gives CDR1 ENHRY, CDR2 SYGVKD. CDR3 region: CAISVGGLDNEQFF. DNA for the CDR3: TGTGCCATCAGTGTAGGCGGGCTTGACAATGAGCAGTTCTTC.

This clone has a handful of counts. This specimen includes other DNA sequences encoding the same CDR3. CDR3 in DNA: TGTGCCAGCAGCTTATTGTCGGAACTTAATGAAAAACTGTTTTTT. Protein sequence: CASSLLSELNEKLFF. The rearrangement links TRBV7-2 to TRBJ1-4; D not certain. Between the trimmed V and J ends, which lost 2 bases and 4 bases, there was a span of 11 bases. Germline CDR1 is SGHTA and CDR2 is FQGNSA. There are 15 residues in the CDR3.

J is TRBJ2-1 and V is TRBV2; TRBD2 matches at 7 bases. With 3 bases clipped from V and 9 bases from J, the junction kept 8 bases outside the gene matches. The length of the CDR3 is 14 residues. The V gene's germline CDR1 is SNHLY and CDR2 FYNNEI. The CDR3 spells CASSEMRESPEQFF. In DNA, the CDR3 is TGTGCCAGCAGTGAGATGCGGGAGAGTCCTGAGCAGTTCTTC.

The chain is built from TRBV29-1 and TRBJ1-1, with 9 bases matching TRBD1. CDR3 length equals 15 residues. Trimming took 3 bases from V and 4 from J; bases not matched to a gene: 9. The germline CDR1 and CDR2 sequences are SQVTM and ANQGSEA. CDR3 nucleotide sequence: TGCAGCGTTGACCGCGTGGACAGGGGTGTCACTGAAGCTTTCTTT. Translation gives CSVDRVDRGVTEAFF. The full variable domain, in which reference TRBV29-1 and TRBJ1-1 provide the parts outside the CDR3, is SAVISQKPSRDICQRGTSLTIQCQVDSQVTMMFWYRQQPGQSLTLIATANQGSEATYESGFVIDKFPISRPNLTFSTLTVSNMSPEDSSIYLCSVDRVDRGVTEAFFGQGTRLTVV.

CDR3 coding DNA: TGTGCCAGCAGCTCCTCGTCAGGGGCCGCGCTCTATGGCTACACCTTC. Translation: CASSSSSGAALYGYTF. The V and J genes are TRBV11-2 and TRBJ1-2; TRBD1 might be the D (6 bases). CDR1 and CDR2 (germline): SGHAT, FQNNGV. Trimming pared 4 bases from V and 4 bases from J, leaving 19 bases between. This CDR3 comprises 16 residues.

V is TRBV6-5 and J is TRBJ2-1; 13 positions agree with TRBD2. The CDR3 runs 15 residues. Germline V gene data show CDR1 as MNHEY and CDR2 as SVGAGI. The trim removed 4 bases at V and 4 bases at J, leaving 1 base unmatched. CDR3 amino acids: CASSWTSGGYNEQFF. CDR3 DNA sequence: TGTGCCAGCAGTTGGACTAGCGGGGGATACAATGAGCAGTTCTTC.

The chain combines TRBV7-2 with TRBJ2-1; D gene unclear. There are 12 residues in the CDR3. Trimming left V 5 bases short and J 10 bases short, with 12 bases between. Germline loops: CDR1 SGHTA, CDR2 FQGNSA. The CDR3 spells CASSITRKEQFF. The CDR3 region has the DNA TGTGCCAGCAGCATAACCCGGAAAGAGCAGTTCTTC. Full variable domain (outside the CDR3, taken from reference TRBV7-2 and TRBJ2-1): GAGVSQSPSNKVTEKGKDVELRCDPISGHTALYWYRQSLGQGLEFLIYFQGNSAPDKSGLPSDRFSAERTGGSVSTLTIQRTQQEDSAVYLCASSITRKEQFFGPGTRLTVL.

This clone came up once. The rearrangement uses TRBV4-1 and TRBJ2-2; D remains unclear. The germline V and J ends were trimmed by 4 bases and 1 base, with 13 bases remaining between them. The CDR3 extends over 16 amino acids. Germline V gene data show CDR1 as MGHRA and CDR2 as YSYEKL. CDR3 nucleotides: TGCGCCAGCAGCCCAAGAGAGACGTGGAACACCGGGGAGCTGTTTTTT. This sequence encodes CASSPRETWNTGELFF.

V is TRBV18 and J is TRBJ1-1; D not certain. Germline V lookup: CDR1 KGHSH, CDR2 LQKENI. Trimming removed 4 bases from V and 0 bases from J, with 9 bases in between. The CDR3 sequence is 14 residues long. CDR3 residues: CASSLGRLNTEAFF. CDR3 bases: TGTGCCAGCTCACTGGGAAGGCTGAACACTGAAGCTTTCTTT.

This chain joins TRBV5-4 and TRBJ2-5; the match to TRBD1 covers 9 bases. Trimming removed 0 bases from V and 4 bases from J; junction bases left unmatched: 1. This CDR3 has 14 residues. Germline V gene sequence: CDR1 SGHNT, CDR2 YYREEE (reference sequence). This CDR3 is CASSLGGQGETQYF. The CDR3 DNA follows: TGTGCCAGCAGCTTGGGGGGACAGGGAGAGACCCAGTACTTC.

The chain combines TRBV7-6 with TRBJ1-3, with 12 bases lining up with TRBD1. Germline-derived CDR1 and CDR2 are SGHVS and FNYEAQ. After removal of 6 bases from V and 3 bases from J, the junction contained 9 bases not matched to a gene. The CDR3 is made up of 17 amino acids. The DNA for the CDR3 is TGTGCCAGCAGTCCGGGACAGGGGGCGGCCGTTGGAAACACCATATATTTT. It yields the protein CASSPGQGAAVGNTIYF.

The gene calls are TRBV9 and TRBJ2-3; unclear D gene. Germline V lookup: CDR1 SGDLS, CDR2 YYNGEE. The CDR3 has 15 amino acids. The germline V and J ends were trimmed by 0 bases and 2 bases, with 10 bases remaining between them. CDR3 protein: CASSVDGIYTDTQYF. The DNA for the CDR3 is TGTGCCAGCAGCGTAGACGGCATATACACAGATACGCAGTATTTT.

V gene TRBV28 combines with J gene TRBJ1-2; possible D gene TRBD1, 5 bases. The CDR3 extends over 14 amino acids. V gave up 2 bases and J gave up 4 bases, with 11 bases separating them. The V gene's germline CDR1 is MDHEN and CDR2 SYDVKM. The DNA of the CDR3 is TGTGCCAGCAGTTTAAGAGGGGCAATCTATGGCTACACCTTC. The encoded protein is CASSLRGAIYGYTF.

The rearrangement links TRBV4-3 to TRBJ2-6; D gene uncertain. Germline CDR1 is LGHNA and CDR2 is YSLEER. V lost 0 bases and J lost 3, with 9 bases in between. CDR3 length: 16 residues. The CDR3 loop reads CASSQEGQGGANVLTF. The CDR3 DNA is TGCGCCAGCAGCCAAGAGGGTCAAGGTGGGGCCAACGTCCTGACTTTC.

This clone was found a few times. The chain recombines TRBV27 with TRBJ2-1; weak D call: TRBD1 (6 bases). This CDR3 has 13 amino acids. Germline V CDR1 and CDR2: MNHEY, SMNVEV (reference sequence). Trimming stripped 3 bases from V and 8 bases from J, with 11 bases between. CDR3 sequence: CASSLGAWDEQFF. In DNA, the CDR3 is TGTGCCAGCAGTTTGGGGGCCTGGGATGAGCAGTTCTTC.

The CDR3 DNA sequence: TGTGCCAGTAGCGCCAGGAGTCTAGGGGGGTCTTACTATGGCTACACCTTC. The encoded protein is CASSARSLGGSYYGYTF. The chain carries TRBV19 and TRBJ1-2, with TRBD1 as a possible D gene (6 bases). Germline V gene lookup returns CDR1 LNHDA and CDR2 SQIVND (reference sequence). This CDR3 comprises 17 residues. Between the trimmed V and J ends, which lost 6 bases and 3 bases, there was a span of 23 bases.

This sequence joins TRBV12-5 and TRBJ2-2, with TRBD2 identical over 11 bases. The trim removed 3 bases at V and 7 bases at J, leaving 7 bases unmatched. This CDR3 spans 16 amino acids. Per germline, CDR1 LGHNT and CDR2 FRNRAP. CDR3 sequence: CASGFLAGGLLGELFF. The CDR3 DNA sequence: TGTGCTAGTGGTTTCTTAGCGGGAGGGCTCCTCGGGGAGCTGTTTTTT.

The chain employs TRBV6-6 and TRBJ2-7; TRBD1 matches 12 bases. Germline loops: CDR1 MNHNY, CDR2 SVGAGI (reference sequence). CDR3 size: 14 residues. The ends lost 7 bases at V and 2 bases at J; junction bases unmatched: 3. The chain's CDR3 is CASTGTGGAYEQYF. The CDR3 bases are TGTGCCAGCACCGGGACAGGGGGCGCCTACGAGCAGTACTTC.

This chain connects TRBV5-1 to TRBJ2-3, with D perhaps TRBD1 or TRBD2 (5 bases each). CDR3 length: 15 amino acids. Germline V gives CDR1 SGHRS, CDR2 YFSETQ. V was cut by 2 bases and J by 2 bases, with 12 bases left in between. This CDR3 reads CASSLNGAFTDTQYF. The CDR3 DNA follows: TGCGCCAGCAGCTTAAACGGGGCATTCACAGATACGCAGTATTTT.

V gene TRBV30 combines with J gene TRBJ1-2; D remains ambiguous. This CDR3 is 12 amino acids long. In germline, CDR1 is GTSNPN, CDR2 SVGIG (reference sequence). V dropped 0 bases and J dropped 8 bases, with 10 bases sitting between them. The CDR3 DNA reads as TGTGCCTGGAGTGTAAACGACGTCGGCTACACCTTC. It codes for CAWSVNDVGYTF.

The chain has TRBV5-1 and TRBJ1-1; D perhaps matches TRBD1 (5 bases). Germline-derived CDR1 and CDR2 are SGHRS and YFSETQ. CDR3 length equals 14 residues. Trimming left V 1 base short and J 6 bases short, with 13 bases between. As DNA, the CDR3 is TGCGCCAGCAGCTTGAGGGTAGCGGGGGCTGAAGCTTTCTTT. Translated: CASSLRVAGAEAFF.

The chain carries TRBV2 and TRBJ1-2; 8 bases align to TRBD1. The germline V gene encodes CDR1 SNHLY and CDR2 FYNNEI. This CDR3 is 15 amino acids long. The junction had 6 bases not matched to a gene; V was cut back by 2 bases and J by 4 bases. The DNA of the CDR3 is TGTGCCAGCAGTGAAAGCTCAGGGGGCGCCTATGGCTACACCTTC. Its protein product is CASSESSGGAYGYTF.

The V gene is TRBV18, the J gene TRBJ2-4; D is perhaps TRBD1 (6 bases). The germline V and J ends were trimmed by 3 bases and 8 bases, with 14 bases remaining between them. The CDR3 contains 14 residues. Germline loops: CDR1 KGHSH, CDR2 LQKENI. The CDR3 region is CASSPQQGRDIQYF. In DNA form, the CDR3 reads TGTGCCAGCTCACCCCAACAGGGACGAGACATTCAGTACTTC. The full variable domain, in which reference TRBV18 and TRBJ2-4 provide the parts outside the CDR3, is NAGVMQNPRHLVRRRGQEARLRCSPMKGHSHVYWYRQLPEEGLKFMVYLQKENIIDESGMPKERFSAEFPKEGPSILRIQQVVRGDSAAYFCASSPQQGRDIQYFGAGTRLSVL.

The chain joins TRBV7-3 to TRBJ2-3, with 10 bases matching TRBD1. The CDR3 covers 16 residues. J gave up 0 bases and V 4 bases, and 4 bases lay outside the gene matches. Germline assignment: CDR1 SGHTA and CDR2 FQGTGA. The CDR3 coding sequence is TGTGCCAGCAGCTCTTGGGACAGGGGAAGCACAGATACGCAGTATTTT. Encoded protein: CASSSWDRGSTDTQYF.

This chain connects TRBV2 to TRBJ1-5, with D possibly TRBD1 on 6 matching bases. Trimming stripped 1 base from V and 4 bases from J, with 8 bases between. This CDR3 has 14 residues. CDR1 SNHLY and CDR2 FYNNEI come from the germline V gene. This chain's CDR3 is CASSEGQANQPQHF. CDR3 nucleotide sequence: TGTGCCAGCAGTGAAGGACAGGCAAATCAGCCCCAGCATTTT.

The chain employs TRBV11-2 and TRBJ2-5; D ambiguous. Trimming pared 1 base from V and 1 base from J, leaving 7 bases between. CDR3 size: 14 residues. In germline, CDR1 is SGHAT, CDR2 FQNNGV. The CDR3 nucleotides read TGTGCCAGCAGCTTAGGGGCAGCCCAAGAGACCCAGTACTTC. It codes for CASSLGAAQETQYF.

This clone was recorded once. CDR3 coding DNA: TGTGCCAGCATGACTAGCGGGATCTCCTACGAGCAGTACTTC. This translates into CASMTSGISYEQYF. The gene calls are TRBV28 and TRBJ2-7, with 11 bases that match TRBD2. CDR3 length equals 14 residues. From germline, CDR1 is MDHEN and CDR2 SYDVKM. With 7 bases clipped from V and 0 bases from J, the junction kept 2 bases outside the gene matches. Variable domain in full (rest from reference TRBV28 and TRBJ2-7): DVKVTQSSRYLVKRTGEKVFLECVQDMDHENMFWYRQDPGLGLRLIYFSYDVKMKEKGDIPEGYSVSREKKERFSLILESASTNQTSMYLCASMTSGISYEQYFGPGTRLTVT.

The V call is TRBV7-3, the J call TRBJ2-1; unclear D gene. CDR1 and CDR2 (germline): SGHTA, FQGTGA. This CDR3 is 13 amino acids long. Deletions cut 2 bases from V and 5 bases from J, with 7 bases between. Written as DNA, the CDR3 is TGTGCCAGCAGCTTAGTAACCCACAATGAGCAGTTCTTC. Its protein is CASSLVTHNEQFF. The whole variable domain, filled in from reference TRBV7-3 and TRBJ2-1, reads GAGVSQTPSNKVTEKGKYVELRCDPISGHTALYWYRQSLGQGPEFLIYFQGTGAADDSGLPNDRFFAVRPEGSVSTLKIQRTERGDSAVYLCASSLVTHNEQFFGPGTRLTVL.

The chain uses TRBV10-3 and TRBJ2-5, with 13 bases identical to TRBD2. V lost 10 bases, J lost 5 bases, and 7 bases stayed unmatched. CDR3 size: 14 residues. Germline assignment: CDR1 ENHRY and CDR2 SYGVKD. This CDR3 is CATGTSGIRETQYF. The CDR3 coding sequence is TGTGCCACCGGGACTAGCGGGATTAGGGAGACCCAGTACTTC.